The source of this T cell receptor beta chain is a study of OX40 agonist ivuxolimab in advanced cancers. Study context: The study gave patients intravenous ivuxolimab at 0.01 to 10 mg/kg every 2 weeks.

Deletions cut 3 bases from V and 8 bases from J, with 11 bases between. Looked up from germline, CDR1 is KGHSH and CDR2 is LQKENI. There are 13 residues in the CDR3. Findings and limits, study-wide: The mean number of expanded clones was higher in CD8+ T cells than in CD4+.

A word on this clone: Its matching antigen is unknown.

The method was immunoSEQ multiplex PCR; TCRdb's version includes in-frame clones alone and lacks a portion of them. The sample contains about 15,000 clones, 80% of which appear only once. The specimen comprised CD4+ or CD8+ T cells sorted from blood, sampled in a trial of the OX40 agonist ivuxolimab. The sequence derives from an adult with an advanced solid tumor such as melanoma, head and neck, liver or kidney cancer. The genes are TRBV18 and TRBJ2-1; D may be TRBD1 (6 bases). The CDR3 here is CASSPDSVYEQFF. CDR3 DNA sequence: TGTGCCAGCTCACCGGACAGCGTGTATGAGCAGTTCTTC.